In its sample, the clone carrying this TCR beta chain was seen once. The sample is drawn from a study of blood T cell repertoires in COVID-19. Study at large: Sites across the United States, Italy and Spain contributed samples from acute and convalescent COVID-19.

CDR1 is SGHTA, CDR2 FQGNSA, per germline. The CDR3 is made up of 15 amino acids. V lost 5 bases, J lost 9 bases, and 9 bases stayed unmatched. TCRdb's copy holds only in-frame clones and misses some; the assay was immunoSEQ multiplex PCR. The sample has 150,000 to 200,000 clones, 75% to 85% seen once. Source material: peripheral blood. V is TRBV7-2 and J is TRBJ2-3, with 12 bases fitting TRBD2. This clonotype was obtained from a woman of 80 years or more with COVID-19, enrolled during active disease. CDR3 nucleotides: TGTGCCAGCAGCCCACTAGCGGGAGGACAGGGGACGCAGTATTTT. Translation gives CASSPLAGGQGTQYF.